Listed here is a single T cell receptor beta chain. The antigen remains unidentified. Trimming took off 8 bases at V and 0 bases at J, with 11 bases between the two ends. This CDR3 is built from 15 residues. From germline, CDR1 is ENHRY and CDR2 SYGVKD. The entry originates in a study of T-cell reconstitution after alpha-beta-depleted transplantation in children. Unique molecular identifiers were incorporated when the TCRbeta library was constructed. TCRdb redid the calling of the PCR reads with MiXCR, one entry per CDR3 protein. The table includes hundreds of thousands of distinct CDR3 sequences, over 10% detected once. Regarding the study as a whole: About two months after transplant, alpha-beta T cells reportedly came from several hundred expanded graft clones. Diversity and T-cell counts at one year after transplant derived mostly from new T cells.

The clonotype originates from a male patient between 10 and 17 years old who had a stem cell transplant for acute myeloid leukemia, so the T cells may come from the graft donor. J is TRBJ2-6 and V is TRBV10-3; no reliable D call. The sequencing used PBMCs, mostly from graft donor cells, collected 360 days after TCRalphabeta/CD19-depleted stem cell transplant. CDR3 nucleotides: TGTGCCATCGGGCGCAGCGCCTCTGGGGCCAACGTCCTGACTTTC. It yields the protein CAIGRSASGANVLTF.